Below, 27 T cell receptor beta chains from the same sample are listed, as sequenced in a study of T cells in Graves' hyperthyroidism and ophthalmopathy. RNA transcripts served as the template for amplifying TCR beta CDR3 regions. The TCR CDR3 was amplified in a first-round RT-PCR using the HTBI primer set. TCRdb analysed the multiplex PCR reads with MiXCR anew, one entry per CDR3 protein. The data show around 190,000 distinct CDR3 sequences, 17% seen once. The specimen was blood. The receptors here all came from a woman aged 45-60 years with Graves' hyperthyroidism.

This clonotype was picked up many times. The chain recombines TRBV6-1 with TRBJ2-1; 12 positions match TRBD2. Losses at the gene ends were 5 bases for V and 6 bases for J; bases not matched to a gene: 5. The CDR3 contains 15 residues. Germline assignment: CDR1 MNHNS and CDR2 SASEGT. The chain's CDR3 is CASSLTSGRANEQFF. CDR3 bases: TGTGCCAGCAGTCTGACTAGCGGGAGAGCCAATGAGCAGTTCTTC.

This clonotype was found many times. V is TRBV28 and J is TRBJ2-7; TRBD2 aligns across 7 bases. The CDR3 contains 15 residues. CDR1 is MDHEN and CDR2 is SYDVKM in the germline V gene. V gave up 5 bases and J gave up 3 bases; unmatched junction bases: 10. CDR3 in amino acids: CASSPFWGGSYEQYF. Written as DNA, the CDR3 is TGTGCCAGCAGTCCGTTTTGGGGCGGGAGCTACGAGCAGTACTTC.

CDR3 coding DNA: TGTGCCAGCAGTCCCCGGACAGGAACTAATGAAAAACTGTTTTTT. This encodes CASSPRTGTNEKLFF. The chain has TRBV2 and TRBJ1-4; 7 bases agree with TRBD1. CDR1 is SNHLY and CDR2 is FYNNEI in the germline V gene. With V trimmed by 5 bases and J by 1 base, 4 bases remained unmatched. This CDR3 is built from 15 residues.

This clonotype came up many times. DNA for the CDR3: TGTGCCAGCACCCTTGGGGGGTTCACCGGGGAGCTGTTTTTT. This gives the protein CASTLGGFTGELFF. The J gene is TRBJ2-2, the V gene TRBV28, with D possibly TRBD2 on 6 matching bases. Germline V gene lookup returns CDR1 MDHEN and CDR2 SYDVKM. V was shortened by 7 bases and J by 4 bases, with 13 bases between the two germline ends. This CDR3 is 14 amino acids long.

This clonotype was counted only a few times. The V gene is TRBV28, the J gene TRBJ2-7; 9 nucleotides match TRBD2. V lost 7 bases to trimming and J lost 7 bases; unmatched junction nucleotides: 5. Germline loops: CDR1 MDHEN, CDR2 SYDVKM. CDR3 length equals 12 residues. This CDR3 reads CASNSGRLEQYF. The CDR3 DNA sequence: TGTGCCAGCAACAGCGGGAGGCTTGAGCAGTACTTC.

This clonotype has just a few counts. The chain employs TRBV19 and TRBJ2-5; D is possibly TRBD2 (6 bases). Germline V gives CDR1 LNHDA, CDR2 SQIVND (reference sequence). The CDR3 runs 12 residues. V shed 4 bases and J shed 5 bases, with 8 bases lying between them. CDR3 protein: CASSTRGETQYF. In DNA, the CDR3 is TGTGCCAGTAGTACCCGGGGGGAGACCCAGTACTTC.

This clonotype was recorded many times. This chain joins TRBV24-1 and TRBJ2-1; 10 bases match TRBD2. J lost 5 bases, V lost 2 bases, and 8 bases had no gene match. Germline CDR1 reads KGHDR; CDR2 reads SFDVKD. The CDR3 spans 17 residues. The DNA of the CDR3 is TGTGCCACCAGTGATTATCCACTAGCGGGGTACAACAATGAGCAGTTCTTC. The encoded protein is CATSDYPLAGYNNEQFF.

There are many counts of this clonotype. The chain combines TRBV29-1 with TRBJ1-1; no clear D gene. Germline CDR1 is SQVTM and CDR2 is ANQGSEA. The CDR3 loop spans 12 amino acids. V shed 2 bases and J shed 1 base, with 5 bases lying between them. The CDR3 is CSVEQTNTEAFF. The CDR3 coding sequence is TGCAGCGTTGAACAGACGAACACTGAAGCTTTCTTT.

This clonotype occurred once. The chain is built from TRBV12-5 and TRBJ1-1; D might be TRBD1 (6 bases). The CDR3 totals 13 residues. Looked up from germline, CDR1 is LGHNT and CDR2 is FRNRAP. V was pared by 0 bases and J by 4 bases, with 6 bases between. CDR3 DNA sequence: TGTGCTAGTGGTTTGGTAGGGGGCACTGAAGCTTTCTTT. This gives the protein CASGLVGGTEAFF.

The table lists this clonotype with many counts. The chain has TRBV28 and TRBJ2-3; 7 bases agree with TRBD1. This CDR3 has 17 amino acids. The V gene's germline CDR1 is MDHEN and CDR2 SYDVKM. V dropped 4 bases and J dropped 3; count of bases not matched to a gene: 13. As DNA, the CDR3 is TGTGCCAGCAGTTCCGCACGGGACAGCTACTTTACAGATACGCAGTATTTT. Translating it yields CASSSARDSYFTDTQYF.

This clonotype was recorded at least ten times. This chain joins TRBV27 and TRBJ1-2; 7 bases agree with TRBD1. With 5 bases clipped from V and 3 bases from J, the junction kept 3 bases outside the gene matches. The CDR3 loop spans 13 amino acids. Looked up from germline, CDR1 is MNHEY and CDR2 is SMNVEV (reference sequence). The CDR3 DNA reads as TGTGCCAGCAGTCGACAGGGTTACTATGGCTACACCTTC. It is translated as CASSRQGYYGYTF.

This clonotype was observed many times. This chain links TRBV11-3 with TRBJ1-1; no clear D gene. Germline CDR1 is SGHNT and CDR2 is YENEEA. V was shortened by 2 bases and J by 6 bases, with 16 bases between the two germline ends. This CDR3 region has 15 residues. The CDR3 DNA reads TGTGCCAGCAGCTTATTTACCGCACCTGCCCCTGAAGCTTTCTTT. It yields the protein CASSLFTAPAPEAFF.

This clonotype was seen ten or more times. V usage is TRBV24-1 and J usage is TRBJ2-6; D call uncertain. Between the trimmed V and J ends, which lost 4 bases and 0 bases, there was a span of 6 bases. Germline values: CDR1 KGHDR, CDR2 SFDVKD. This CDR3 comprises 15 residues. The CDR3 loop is CATSEKNSGANVLTF. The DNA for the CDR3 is TGTGCCACCAGTGAAAAGAACTCTGGGGCCAACGTCCTGACTTTC.

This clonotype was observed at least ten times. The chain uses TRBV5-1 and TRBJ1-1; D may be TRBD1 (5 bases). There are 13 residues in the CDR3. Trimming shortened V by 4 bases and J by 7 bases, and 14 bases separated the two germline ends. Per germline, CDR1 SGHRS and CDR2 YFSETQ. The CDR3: CASSPSGIGEAFF. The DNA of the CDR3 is TGCGCCAGCAGCCCGTCAGGGATTGGTGAAGCTTTCTTT.

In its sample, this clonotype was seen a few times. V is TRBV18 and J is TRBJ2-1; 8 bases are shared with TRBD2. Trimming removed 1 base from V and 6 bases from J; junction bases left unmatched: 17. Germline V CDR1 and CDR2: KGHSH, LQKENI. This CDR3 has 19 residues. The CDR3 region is CASSPLGKIGSGGVNEQFF. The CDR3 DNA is TGTGCCAGCTCACCACTGGGGAAGATCGGGTCCGGGGGGGTCAATGAGCAGTTCTTC.

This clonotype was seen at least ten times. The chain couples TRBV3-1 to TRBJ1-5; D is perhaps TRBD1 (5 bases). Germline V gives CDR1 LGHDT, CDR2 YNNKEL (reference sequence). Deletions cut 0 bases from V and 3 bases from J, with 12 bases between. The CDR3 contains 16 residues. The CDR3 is CASSQDRGGDNQPQHF. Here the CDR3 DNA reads TGTGCCAGCAGCCAAGATCGTGGGGGGGACAATCAGCCCCAGCATTTT.

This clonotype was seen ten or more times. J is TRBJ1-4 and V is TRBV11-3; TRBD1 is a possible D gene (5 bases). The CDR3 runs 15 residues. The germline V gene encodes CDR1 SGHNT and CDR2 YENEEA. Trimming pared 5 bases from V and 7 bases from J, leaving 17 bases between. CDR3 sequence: CASSQAGGVVEKLFF. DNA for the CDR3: TGTGCCAGCAGCCAGGCTGGGGGGGTTGTTGAAAAACTGTTTTTT.

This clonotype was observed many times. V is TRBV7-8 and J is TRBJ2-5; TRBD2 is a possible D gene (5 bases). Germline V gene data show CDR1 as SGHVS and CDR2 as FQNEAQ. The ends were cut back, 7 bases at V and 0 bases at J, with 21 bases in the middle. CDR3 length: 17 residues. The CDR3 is CASTTSPGNGDQETQYF. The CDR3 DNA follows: TGTGCCAGCACCACCTCCCCGGGGAATGGGGACCAAGAGACCCAGTACTTC.

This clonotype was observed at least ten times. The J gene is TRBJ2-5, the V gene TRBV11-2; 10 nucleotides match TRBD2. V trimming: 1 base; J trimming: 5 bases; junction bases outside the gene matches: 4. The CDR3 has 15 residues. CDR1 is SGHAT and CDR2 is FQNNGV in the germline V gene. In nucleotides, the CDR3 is TGTGCCAGCAGCTTAGGGCTAGCGGGAGTCGAGACCCAGTACTTC. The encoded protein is CASSLGLAGVETQYF.

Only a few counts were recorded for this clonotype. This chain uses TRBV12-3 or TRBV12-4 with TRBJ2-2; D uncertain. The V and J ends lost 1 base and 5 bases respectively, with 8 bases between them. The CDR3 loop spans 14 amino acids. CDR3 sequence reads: CASSLELVTGELFF. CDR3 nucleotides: TGTGCCAGCAGTTTAGAATTGGTTACCGGGGAGCTGTTTTTT.

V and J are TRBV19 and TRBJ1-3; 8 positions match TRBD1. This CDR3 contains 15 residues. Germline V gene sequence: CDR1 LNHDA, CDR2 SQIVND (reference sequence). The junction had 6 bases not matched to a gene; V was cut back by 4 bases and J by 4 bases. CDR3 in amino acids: CASSTPTGVGNTIYF. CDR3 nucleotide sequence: TGTGCCAGTAGTACCCCGACAGGGGTCGGAAACACCATATATTTT.

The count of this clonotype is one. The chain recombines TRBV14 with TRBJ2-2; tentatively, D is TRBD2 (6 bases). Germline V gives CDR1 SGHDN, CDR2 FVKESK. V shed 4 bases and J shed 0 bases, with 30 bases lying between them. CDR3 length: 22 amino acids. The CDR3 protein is CASSRRTRGAHPPKTNTGELFF. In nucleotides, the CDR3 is TGTGCCAGCAGCCGACGGACCCGCGGGGCGCACCCCCCCAAAACGAACACCGGGGAGCTGTTTTTT.

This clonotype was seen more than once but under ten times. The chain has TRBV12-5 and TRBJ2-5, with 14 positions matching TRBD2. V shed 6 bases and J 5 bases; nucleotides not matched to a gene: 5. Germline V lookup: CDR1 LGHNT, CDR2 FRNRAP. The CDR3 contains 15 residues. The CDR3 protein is CASGAGTSGSETQYF. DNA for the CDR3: TGTGCTAGTGGAGCCGGGACTAGCGGGAGTGAGACCCAGTACTTC.

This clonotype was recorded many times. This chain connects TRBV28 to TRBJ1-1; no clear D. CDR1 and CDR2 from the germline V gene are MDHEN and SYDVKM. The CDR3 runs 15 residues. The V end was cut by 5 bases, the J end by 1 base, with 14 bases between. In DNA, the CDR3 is TGTGCCAGCAGTCCCTTTAACCCATCGAACACTGAAGCTTTCTTT. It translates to CASSPFNPSNTEAFF.

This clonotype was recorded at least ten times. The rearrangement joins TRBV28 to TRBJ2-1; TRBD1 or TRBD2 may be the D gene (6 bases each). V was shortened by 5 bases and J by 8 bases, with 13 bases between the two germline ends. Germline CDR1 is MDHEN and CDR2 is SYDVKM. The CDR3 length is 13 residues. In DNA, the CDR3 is TGTGCCAGCAGTAGGGAGAGGGGGGATGAGCAGTTCTTC. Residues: CASSRERGDEQFF.

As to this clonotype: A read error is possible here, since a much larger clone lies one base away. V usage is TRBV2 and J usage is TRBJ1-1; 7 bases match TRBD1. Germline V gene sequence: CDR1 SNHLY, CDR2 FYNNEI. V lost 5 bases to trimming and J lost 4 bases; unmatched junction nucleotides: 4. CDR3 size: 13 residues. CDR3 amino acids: CASSRTGPTEAFF. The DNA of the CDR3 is TGTGCCAGCAGTCGGACAGGCCCCACTGAAGCTTTCTTT.

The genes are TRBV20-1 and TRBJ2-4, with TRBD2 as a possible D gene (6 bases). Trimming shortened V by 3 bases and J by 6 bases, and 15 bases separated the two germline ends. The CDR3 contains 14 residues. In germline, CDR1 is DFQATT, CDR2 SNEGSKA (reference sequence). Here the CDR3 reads CSARSGLRTNIQYF. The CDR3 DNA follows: TGCAGTGCTAGGTCGGGACTTAGGACAAACATTCAGTACTTC.